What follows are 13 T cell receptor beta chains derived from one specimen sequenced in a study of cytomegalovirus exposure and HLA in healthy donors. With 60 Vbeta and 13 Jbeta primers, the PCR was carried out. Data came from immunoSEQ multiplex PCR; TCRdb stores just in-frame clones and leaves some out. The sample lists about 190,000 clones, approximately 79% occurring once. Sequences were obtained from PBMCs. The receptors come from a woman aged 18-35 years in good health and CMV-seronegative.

The CDR3: CASSLEGQTEAFF. CDR3 coding DNA: TGCGCCAGCAGCTTGGAAGGACAGACTGAAGCTTTCTTT. V usage is TRBV5-1 and J usage is TRBJ1-1; a weak D match, TRBD1 (6 bases). V gave up 0 bases and J gave up 5 bases, with 8 bases separating them. Germline V gene lookup returns CDR1 SGHRS and CDR2 YFSETQ. CDR3 length: 13 amino acids.

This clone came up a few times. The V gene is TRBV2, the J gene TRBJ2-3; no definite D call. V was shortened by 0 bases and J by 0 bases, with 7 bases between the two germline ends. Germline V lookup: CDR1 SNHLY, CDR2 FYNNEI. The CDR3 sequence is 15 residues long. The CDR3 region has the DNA TGTGCCAGCAGTGAAGCGCGACAAAGCACAGATACGCAGTATTTT. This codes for CASSEARQSTDTQYF.

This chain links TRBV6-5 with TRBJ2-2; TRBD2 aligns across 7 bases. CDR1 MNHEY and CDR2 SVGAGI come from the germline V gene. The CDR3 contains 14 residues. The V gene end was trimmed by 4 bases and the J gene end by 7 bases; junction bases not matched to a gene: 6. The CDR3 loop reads CASSSRGRSGELFF. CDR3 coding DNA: TGTGCCAGCAGTTCTCGCGGGAGAAGCGGGGAGCTGTTTTTT.

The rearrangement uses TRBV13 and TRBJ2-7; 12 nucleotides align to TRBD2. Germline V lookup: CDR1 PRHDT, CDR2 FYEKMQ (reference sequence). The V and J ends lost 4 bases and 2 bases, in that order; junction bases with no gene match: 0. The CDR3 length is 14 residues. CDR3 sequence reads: CASSSSGRAYEQYF. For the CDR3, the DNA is TGTGCCAGCAGCTCTAGCGGGAGGGCCTACGAGCAGTACTTC.

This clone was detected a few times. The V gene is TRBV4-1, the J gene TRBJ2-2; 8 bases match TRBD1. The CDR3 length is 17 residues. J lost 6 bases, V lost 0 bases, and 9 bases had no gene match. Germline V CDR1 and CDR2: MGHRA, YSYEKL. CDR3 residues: CASSQESLDRAAGELFF. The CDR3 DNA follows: TGCGCCAGCAGCCAAGAGTCTTTGGACAGGGCGGCCGGGGAGCTGTTTTTT.

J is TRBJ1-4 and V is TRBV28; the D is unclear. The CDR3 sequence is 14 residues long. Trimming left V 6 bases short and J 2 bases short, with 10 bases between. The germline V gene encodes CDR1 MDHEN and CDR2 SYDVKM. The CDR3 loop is CASRPGTTNEKLFF. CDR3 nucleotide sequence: TGTGCCAGCAGGCCAGGAACTACTAATGAAAAACTGTTTTTT.

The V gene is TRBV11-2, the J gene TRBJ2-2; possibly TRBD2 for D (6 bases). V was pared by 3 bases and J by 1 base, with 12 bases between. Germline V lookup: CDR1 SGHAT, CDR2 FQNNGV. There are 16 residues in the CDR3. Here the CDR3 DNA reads TGTGCCAGCAGCTTTCCAGCGGGCGTGAACACCGGGGAGCTGTTTTTT. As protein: CASSFPAGVNTGELFF. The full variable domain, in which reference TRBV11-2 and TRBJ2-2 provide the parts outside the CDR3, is EAGVAQSPRYKIIEKRQSVAFWCNPISGHATLYWYQQILGQGPKLLIQFQNNGVVDDSQLPKDRFSAERLKGVDSTLKIQPAKLEDSAVYLCASSFPAGVNTGELFFGEGSRLTVL.

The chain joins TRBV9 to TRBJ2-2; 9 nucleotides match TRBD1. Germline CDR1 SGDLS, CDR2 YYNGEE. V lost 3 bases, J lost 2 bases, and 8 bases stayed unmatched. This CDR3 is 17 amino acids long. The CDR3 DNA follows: TGTGCCAGCAGCGGCGAACAGGGGGCGATTAACACCGGGGAGCTGTTTTTT. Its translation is CASSGEQGAINTGELFF.

The CDR3 sequence: CASSNDRGRTEAFF. CDR3 bases: TGTGCCAGCAGCAACGACAGGGGACGTACTGAAGCTTTCTTT. V gene TRBV5-4 combines with J gene TRBJ1-1; 8 bases agree with TRBD1. In germline, CDR1 is SGHNT, CDR2 YYREEE (reference sequence). J gave up 5 bases and V 4 bases, and 7 bases lay outside the gene matches. The CDR3 totals 14 residues.

The CDR3 here is CASRITGRGTDTQYF. The CDR3 bases are TGTGCCAGCAGAATAACAGGGAGGGGCACAGATACGCAGTATTTT. J is TRBJ2-3 and V is TRBV6-1; TRBD2 might be the D (7 bases). Germline CDR1 reads MNHNS; CDR2 reads SASEGT. The length of the CDR3 is 15 residues. The V end lost 6 bases, the J end lost 1 base, and 14 bases lay between the germline ends.

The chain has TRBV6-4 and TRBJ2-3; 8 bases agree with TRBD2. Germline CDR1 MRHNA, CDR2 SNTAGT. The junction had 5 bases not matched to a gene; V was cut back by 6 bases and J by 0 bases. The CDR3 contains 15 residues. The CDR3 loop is CASSPGLASTDTQYF. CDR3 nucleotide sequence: TGTGCCAGCAGCCCCGGACTAGCTAGCACAGATACGCAGTATTTT.

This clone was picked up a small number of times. The CDR3 spells CASSLGDRDGYGYTF. The DNA of the CDR3 is TGTGCCAGCAGCTTGGGGGACAGGGACGGCTATGGCTACACCTTC. This chain connects TRBV7-9 to TRBJ1-2; 9 nucleotides line up with TRBD1. Per germline, CDR1 SEHNR and CDR2 FQNEAQ (reference sequence). CDR3 length: 15 amino acids. V dropped 3 bases and J dropped 4; count of bases not matched to a gene: 6.

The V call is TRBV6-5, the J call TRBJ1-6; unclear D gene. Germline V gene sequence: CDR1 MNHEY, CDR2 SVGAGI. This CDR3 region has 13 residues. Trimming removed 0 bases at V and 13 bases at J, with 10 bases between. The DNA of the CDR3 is TGTGCCAGCAGTTACTCGACGGCGGCCCCCCTCCACTTT. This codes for CASSYSTAAPLHF.